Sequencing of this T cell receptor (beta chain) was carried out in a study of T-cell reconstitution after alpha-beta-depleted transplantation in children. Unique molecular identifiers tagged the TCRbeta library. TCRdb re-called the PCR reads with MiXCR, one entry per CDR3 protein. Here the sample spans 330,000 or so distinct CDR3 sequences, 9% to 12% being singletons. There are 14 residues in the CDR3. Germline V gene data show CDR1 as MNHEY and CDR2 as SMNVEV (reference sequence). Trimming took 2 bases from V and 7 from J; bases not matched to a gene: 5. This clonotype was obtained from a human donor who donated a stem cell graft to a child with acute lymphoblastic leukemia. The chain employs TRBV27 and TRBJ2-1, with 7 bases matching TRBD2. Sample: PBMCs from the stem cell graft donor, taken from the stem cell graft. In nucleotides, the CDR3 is TGTGCCAGCAGTTTAGACGGGAGGTTAAATGAGCAGTTCTTC. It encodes CASSLDGRLNEQFF.